This T cell receptor (beta chain) was documented in a study of CD8 T cells in Susac syndrome. The CDR3 consists of 13 residues. Trimming removed 10 bases from V and 6 bases from J; junction bases left unmatched: 9. Germline loops: CDR1 SNHLY, CDR2 FYNNEI. CD8+ and CD4+ T cells taken from blood had their TCR beta sequenced. Random hexamers were used to reverse transcribe an amount of roughly 0.45 to 1 ug RNA. TCRdb reanalysed the immunoSEQ multiplex PCR reads using MiXCR and keeps one entry per CDR3 protein. This sample has some 140,000 distinct CDR3 sequences, with over 90% found just once. Sequencing used CD8+ T cells from PBMCs. The sequence was obtained from a human donor with Susac syndrome. The V call is TRBV2, the J call TRBJ2-1; 7 bases fit TRBD2. CDR3 loop: CATREREGNEQFF. The DNA for the CDR3 is TGTGCCACTCGGGAGAGGGAGGGCAATGAGCAGTTCTTC.